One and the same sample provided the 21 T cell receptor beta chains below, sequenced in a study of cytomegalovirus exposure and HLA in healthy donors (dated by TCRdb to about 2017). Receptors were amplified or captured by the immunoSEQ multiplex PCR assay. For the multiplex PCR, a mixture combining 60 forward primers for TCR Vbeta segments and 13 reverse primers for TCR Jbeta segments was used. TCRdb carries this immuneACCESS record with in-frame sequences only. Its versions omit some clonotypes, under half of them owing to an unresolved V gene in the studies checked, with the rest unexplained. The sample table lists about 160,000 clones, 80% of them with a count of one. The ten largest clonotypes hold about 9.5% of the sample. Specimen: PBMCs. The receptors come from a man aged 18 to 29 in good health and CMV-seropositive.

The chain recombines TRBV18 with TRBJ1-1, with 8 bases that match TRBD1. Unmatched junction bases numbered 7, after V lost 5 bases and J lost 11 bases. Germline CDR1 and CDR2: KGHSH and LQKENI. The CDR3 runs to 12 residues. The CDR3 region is CASSVQGDKAFF. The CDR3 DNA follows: TGTGCCAGCTCAGTACAGGGGGATAAGGCTTTCTTT.

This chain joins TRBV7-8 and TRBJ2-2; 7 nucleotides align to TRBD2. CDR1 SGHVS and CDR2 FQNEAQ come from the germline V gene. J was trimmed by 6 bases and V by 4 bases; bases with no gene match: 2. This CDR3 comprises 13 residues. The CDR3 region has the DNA TGTGCCAGCAGCTCCCGGGGGGCCGGGGAGCTGTTTTTT. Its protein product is CASSSRGAGELFF.

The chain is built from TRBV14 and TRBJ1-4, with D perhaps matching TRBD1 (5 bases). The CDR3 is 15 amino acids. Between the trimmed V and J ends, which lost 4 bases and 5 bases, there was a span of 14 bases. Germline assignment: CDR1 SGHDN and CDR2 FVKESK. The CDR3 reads CASSPHRTINEKLFF. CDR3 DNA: TGTGCCAGCAGCCCCCACAGGACCATAAATGAAAAACTGTTTTTT.

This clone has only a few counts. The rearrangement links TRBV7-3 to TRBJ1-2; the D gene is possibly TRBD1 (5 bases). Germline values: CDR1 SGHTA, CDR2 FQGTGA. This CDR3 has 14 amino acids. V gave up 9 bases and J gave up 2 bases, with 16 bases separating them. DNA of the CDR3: TGTGCCAGAGGACAATCCCCACTCAACTATGGCTACACCTTC. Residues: CARGQSPLNYGYTF.

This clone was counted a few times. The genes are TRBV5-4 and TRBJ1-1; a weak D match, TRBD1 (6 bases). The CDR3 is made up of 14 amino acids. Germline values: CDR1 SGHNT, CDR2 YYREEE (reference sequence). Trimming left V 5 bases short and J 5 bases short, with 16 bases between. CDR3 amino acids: CASSRHREETEAFF. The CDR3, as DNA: TGTGCCAGCAGTCGTCACAGGGAAGAGACTGAAGCTTTCTTT.

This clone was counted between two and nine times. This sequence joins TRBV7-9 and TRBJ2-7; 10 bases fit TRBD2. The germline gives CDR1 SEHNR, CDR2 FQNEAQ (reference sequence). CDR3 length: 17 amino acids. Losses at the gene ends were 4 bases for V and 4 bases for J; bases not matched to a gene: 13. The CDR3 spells CASSSLYSRTSGYEQYF. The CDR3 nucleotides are TGTGCCAGCAGCTCGCTTTACTCTAGGACTAGCGGTTACGAGCAGTACTTC.

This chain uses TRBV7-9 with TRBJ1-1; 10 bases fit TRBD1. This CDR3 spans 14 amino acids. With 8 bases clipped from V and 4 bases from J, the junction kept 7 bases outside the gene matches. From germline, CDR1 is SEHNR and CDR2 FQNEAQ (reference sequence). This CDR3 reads CASWGTGASTEAFF. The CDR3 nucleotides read TGTGCCAGCTGGGGGACAGGGGCATCCACTGAAGCTTTCTTT.

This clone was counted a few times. CDR3 sequence: CASSIQPPRAKNIQYF. Written as DNA, the CDR3 is TGTGCCAGTAGTATTCAACCTCCTAGGGCCAAAAACATTCAGTACTTC. The rearrangement links TRBV19 to TRBJ2-4; D not certain. The CDR3 is made up of 16 amino acids. CDR1 and CDR2 (germline): LNHDA, SQIVND (reference sequence). Trimming removed 3 bases at V and 1 base at J, with 13 bases between. The complete variable domain, with remaining parts taken from reference TRBV19 and TRBJ2-4, reads DGGITQSPKYLFRKEGQNVTLSCEQNLNHDAMYWYRQDPGQGLRLIYYSQIVNDFQKGDIAEGYSVSREKKESFPLTVTSAQKNPTAFYLCASSIQPPRAKNIQYFGAGTRLSVL.

The CDR3 coding sequence is TGCGCCAGCAGCCTCACGGAACAGGGGCAAAATTCACCCCTCCACTTT. Amino acids: CASSLTEQGQNSPLHF. The chain links TRBV4-1 to TRBJ1-6; 7 nucleotides match TRBD1. The trim removed 4 bases at V and 7 bases at J, leaving 10 bases unmatched. This CDR3 region has 16 residues. Germline V gene data show CDR1 as MGHRA and CDR2 as YSYEKL.

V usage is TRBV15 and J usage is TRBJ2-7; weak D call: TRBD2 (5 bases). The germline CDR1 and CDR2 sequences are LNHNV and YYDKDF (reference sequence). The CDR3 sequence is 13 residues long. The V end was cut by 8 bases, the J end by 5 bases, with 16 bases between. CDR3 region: CATWSGFGNEQYF. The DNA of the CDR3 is TGTGCCACCTGGTCTGGTTTCGGGAACGAGCAGTACTTC.

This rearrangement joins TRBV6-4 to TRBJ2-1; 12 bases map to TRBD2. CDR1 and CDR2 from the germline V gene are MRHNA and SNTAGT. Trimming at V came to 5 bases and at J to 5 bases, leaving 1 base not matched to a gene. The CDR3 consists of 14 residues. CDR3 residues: CASSRLAGDNEQFF. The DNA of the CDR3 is TGTGCCAGCAGTAGACTAGCGGGGGACAATGAGCAGTTCTTC.

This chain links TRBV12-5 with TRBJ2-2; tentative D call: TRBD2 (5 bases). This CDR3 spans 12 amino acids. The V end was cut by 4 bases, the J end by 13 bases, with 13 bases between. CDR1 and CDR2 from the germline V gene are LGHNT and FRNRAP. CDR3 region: CASGWTAVRLFF. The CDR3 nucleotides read TGTGCTAGTGGTTGGACTGCTGTAAGGCTGTTTTTT.

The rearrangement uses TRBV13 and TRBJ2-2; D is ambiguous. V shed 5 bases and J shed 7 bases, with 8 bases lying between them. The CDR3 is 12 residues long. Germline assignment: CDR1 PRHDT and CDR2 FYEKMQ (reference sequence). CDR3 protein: CASSPAGGELFF. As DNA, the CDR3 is TGTGCCAGCAGCCCCGCAGGCGGGGAGCTGTTTTTT. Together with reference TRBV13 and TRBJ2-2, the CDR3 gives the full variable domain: AAGVIQSPRHLIKEKRETATLKCYPIPRHDTVYWYQQGPGQDPQFLISFYEKMQSDKGSIPDRFSAQQFSDYHSELNMSSLELGDSALYFCASSPAGGELFFGEGSRLTVL.

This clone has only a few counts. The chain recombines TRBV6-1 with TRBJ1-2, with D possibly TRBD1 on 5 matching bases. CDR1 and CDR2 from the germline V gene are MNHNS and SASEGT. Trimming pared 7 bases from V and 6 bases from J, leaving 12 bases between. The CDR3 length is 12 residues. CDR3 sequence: CASIMGGDGYTF. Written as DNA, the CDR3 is TGTGCCAGCATTATGGGGGGAGATGGCTACACCTTC.

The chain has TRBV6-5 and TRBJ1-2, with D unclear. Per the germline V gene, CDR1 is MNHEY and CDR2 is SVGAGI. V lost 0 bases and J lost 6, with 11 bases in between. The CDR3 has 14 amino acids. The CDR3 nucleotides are TGTGCCAGCAGTTACTCGAGGGTTAATAATGGCTACACCTTC. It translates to CASSYSRVNNGYTF.

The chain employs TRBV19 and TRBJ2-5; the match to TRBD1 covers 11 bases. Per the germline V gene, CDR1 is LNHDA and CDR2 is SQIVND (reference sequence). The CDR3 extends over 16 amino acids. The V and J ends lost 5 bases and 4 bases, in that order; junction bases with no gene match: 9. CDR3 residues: CASSEAGTGGLETQYF. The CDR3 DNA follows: TGTGCCAGTAGTGAAGCCGGGACAGGGGGGTTAGAGACCCAGTACTTC. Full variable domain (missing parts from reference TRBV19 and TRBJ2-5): DGGITQSPKYLFRKEGQNVTLSCEQNLNHDAMYWYRQDPGQGLRLIYYSQIVNDFQKGDIAEGYSVSREKKESFPLTVTSAQKNPTAFYLCASSEAGTGGLETQYFGPGTRLLVL.

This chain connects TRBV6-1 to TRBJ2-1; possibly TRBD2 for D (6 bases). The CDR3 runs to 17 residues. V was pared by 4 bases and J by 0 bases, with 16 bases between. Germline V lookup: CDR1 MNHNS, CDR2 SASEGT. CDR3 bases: TGTGCCAGCAGTGGCGGGATTCGATCGGGCTCCTACAATGAGCAGTTCTTC. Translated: CASSGGIRSGSYNEQFF.

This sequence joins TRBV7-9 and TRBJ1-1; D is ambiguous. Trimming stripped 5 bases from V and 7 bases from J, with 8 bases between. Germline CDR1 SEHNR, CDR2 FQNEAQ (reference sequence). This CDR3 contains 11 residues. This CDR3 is CASSIEREAFF. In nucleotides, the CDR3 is TGTGCCAGCAGCATAGAGCGTGAAGCTTTCTTT.

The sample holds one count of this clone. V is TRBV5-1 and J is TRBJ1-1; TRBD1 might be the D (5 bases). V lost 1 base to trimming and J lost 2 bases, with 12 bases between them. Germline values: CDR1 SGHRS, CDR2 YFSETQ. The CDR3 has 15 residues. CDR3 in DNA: TGCGCCAGCAGCTTGCAGGGAACGAAAAACACTGAAGCTTTCTTT. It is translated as CASSLQGTKNTEAFF.

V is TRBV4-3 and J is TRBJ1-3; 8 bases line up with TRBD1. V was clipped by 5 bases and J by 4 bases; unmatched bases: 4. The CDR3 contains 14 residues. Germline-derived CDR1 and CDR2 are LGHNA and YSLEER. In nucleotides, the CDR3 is TGCGCCAGCAGCTCGGACAGGGAGGGAAACACCATATATTTT. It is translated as CASSSDREGNTIYF.

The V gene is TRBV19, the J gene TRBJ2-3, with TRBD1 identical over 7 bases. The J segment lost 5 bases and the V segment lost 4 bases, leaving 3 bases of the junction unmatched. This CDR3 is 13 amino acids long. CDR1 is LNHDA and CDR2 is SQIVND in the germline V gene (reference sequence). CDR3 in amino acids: CASSNRGIDTQYF. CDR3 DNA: TGTGCCAGTAGTAACAGGGGCATAGATACGCAGTATTTT.